This T cell receptor (beta chain) was identified during a study of OX40 agonist ivuxolimab in advanced cancers. In terms of the full investigation: The costimulatory receptor OX40 (CD134) was targeted by ivuxolimab, a fully human IgG2 agonistic monoclonal antibody. The dose-escalation cohort was around 84% male with a mean age of around 64 years, ranging from about 23 to 85. The paper covers the monotherapy dose-escalation part of the phase I ivuxolimab trial, which included N ≈ 52 patients. Intravenous ivuxolimab was administered to patients every 2 weeks at six dose levels: 0.01, 0.1, 0.3, 1.5, 3 and 10 mg/kg. Of the approximately 50 patients in dose escalation, some 20 had hepatocellular carcinoma, some 15 had melanoma, 9 had renal cell carcinoma and 9 had head and neck cancer. Partial responses occurred in three dose-escalation patients, of whom one had hepatocellular carcinoma and two had cutaneous melanoma. The purpose of peripheral TCRbeta sequencing was to test whether ivuxolimab changed TCR sequence diversity and led to clonal T-cell expansion. Patients were allowed to have had prior anti-PD-1, anti-PD-L1 or anti-CTLA-4 therapy, and approximately 40% of the dose-escalation patients had been treated with checkpoint inhibitors.

The trial excluded patients who had a history of autoimmune disease or who were on systemic immunosuppression. Peripheral blood for TCR sequencing was drawn from every dose cohort at baseline, at cycle 4 day 1 and at cycle 7 day 1. The samples were taken from a phase I, first-in-human, multicenter, open-label dose-escalation trial of ivuxolimab. Adults with locally advanced or metastatic melanoma, renal cell, hepatocellular, or head and neck squamous cell carcinoma were enrolled in the trial. Before TCR sequencing, CD4+ T cells and CD8+ T cells were sorted from peripheral blood as separate populations. About this clone: Which antigen it targets is not known. No base qualities exist here, and no much larger clone lies one base off it.

Genomic DNA was isolated from the sorted cells so that the TCRbeta CDR3 region could be sequenced. The immunoSEQ Assay was used for sequencing of TCRbeta CDR3 regions. Not all clones reach the TCRdb copy of this immuneACCESS table, which keeps in-frame sequences only. Checked studies attribute under half of the gap to unresolved V genes and leave the rest unexplained. The sample table holds 55,000 to 75,000 clones, of which 80% to 95% were seen once. Of the sample, around 25% falls within the top ten clones. The research as a whole found: Antigen specificity was not determined for the clonally expanded peripheral T cells. At doses of 0.1 to 3.0 mg/kg, clonal expansion of both CD4+ and CD8+ blood T cells was observed from baseline to week 6. Low levels of normalized T-cell clonal expansion were also seen in some patients who did not respond. Partial responders in the 0.1-3.0 mg/kg groups had among the lowest normalized peripheral clonal expansion, especially among CD8+ T cells. After ivuxolimab, CD8+ T cells had more expanded clones than CD4+ T cells on average.

V and J are truncated by 3 bases and 11 bases respectively, leaving an intervening sequence of 14 bases. Its CDR3 holds 13 amino acids, cysteine through phenylalanine. The CDR3 DNA has 39 bases and is translated from base 1. As encoded in the germline V gene (reference sequence), CDR1 is LNHDA while CDR2 is SQIVND. The sequence was collected from an adult with an advanced solid tumor such as melanoma, head and neck, liver or kidney cancer. The rearrangement joined TRBV19 to TRBJ1-5; TRBD1 is a weak D gene call, 5 bases matching. The starting material was CD4+ or CD8+ T cells sorted from blood, obtained in a trial of the OX40 agonist ivuxolimab. The DNA sequence is as follows: TGTGCCAGTAGTATGGGGCGGGCCCCGGCCCAGCATTTT. Its translation reads: CASSMGRAPAQHF.